This TCR beta chain was captured in a study of blood T cell repertoires in COVID-19 (dated by TCRdb to the early 2020s). Background on the whole study: The collaborator samples originated in the United States, Italy and Spain and spanned the acute and convalescent phases of COVID-19. The prospective study material was composed of cDNA or gDNA derived from T cells, B-cell-depleted T cells, or PBMCs. The dataset comprised deeply sampled blood TCRbeta repertoires from subjects exposed to, actively infected with, or recovered from COVID-19. A freely available public database, intended as a resource for researchers studying the immune response to SARS-CoV-2, is where the repertoires were released. The samples were drawn from the first 160 participants of the ongoing ImmuneRACE study and from 1,254 subjects provided by 6 global collaborators. The sample metadata nearly always contained a de-identified subject ID, COVID-19 status, age in years and sex. HLA class I and class II types, where available, came from metadata supplied by the sample provider rather than from assay-based typing. Study-wide conclusions, independent of this receptor: The amount of clinical and demographic metadata varied by source and participant and was provided uncurated.

TCRbeta CDR3 regions were amplified from genomic DNA using the immunoSEQ Assay, a bias-controlled multiplex PCR. The authors processed their data as follows. The number of nucleated cells in each sample was estimated by amplification of reference gene primers within the assay. Sequence reads were collapsed and filtered to measure the absolute abundance of every unique TCRbeta CDR3 rearrangement. Productive Simpson clonality was computed per sample as the square root of Simpson's diversity index over productive rearrangements. TCRdb carries this immuneACCESS record with in-frame sequences only. Its versions omit some clonotypes, under half of them owing to an unresolved V gene in the studies checked, with the rest unexplained. V and J calls and clone size are as listed in that table; D and trimming were resolved from the DNA. The sample table lists approximately 160,000 clones, 90% to 95% of them with a count of one. 0.5% to 0.6% of the sample comes from the top ten.

Collaborating institutions collected whole blood in K2EDTA tubes following their own protocols. For TCRbeta analysis, collaborator samples were shipped as frozen whole blood, as isolated PBMCs, or as DNA extracted from either sample type. Its CDR3 holds 18 amino acids, cysteine through phenylalanine. The kept DNA is CDR3 alone, 54 bases in frame from the first base. V loses 2 bases at its end and J loses 6 bases; junction bases beyond the gene matches: 10. From a lookup of the germline V gene, CDR1 and CDR2 are SGDLS and YYNGEE. A remark on this clone: Its antigen remains unidentified. It has no much larger one-base neighbor in the sample; base qualities were not kept.

This sequence uses TRBV9 and TRBJ2-1; the junction holds 14 bases that match TRBD2. This TCR was recovered from a man over 45 with acute or convalescent COVID-19. Sequencing was done on a sample of peripheral blood. This receptor carries the CDR3 CASSVFSDGLAGGNEQFF. The nucleotide sequence reads as follows: TGTGCCAGCAGCGTTTTCTCGGATGGACTAGCGGGAGGCAATGAGCAGTTCTTC.